These 32 T cell receptor beta chains were all obtained from the same sample, sequenced in a study of blood T cells in healthy people across ages. It was with a sample-barcoded 5' primer and a J-beta primer mix that a second PCR of about 6 to 12 cycles was run. TCRdb redid the calling of the 5' RACE reads with MiXCR, one entry per CDR3 protein. The sample has about a million distinct CDR3 sequences; roughly 50% are singletons. Material for sequencing was blood. All receptors come from a woman aged 55 to 70 in good health.

Worth noting for this clonotype: No conserved phenylalanine or tryptophan is present at the end of the CDR3, so a read error is the likely explanation. CDR3 nucleotide sequence: TGCGCCAGCAGTCCTAGGGCCCAAGAGACCCAGTACATC. Protein: CASSPRAQETQYI. The gene calls are TRBV5-1 and TRBJ2-5, with no clear D. The CDR3 totals 13 residues. Germline V lookup: CDR1 SGHRS, CDR2 YFSETQ. V was cut by 5 bases and J by 1 base, with 9 bases left in between.

This sequence joins TRBV7-8 and TRBJ1-2; a weak D match, TRBD1 (5 bases). The V and J ends lost 3 bases and 6 bases respectively, with 14 bases between them. CDR1 is SGHVS, CDR2 FQNEAQ, per germline. This CDR3 region has 14 residues. The CDR3: CASSFLEGLNGYTF. For the CDR3, the DNA is TGTGCCAGCAGCTTTCTGGAGGGGTTAAATGGCTACACCTTC. The full variable domain, in which reference TRBV7-8 and TRBJ1-2 provide the parts outside the CDR3, is GAGVSQSPRYKVAKRGQDVALRCDPISGHVSLFWYQQALGQGPEFLTYFQNEAQLDKSGLPSDRFFAERPEGSVSTLKIQRTQQEDSAVYLCASSFLEGLNGYTFGSGTRLTVV.

As concerns this clonotype: Compared with germline, one end of the junction differs, possibly owing to a read error. The J gene is TRBJ2-3, the V gene TRBV4-3, with D possibly matching TRBD2 (5 bases). CDR1 and CDR2 from the germline V gene are LGHNA and YSLEER. This CDR3 contains 15 residues. The CDR3 is CAGSPRRRERDTQYF. Written as DNA, the CDR3 is TGCGCCGGCAGCCCCCGGAGAAGGGAGCGGGATACGCAGTATTTT.

V and J are TRBV20-1 and TRBJ2-3; D perhaps matches TRBD1 (6 bases). The CDR3 consists of 15 residues. The germline gives CDR1 DFQATT, CDR2 SNEGSKA (reference sequence). The V gene lost 2 bases and the J gene lost 2 bases, with 14 bases spanning the gap. The CDR3 loop is CSARNKGDLTDTQYF. The CDR3 DNA reads as TGCAGTGCTAGAAATAAGGGGGACCTCACAGATACGCAGTATTTT.

The J gene is TRBJ1-1, the V gene TRBV12-3 or TRBV12-4; TRBD1 might be the D (6 bases). The CDR3 spans 14 residues. Trimming left V 3 bases short and J 4 bases short, with 12 bases between. CDR3 bases: TGTGCCAGCAGTTTCGGGGCAGGGGCCACTGAAGCTTTCTTT. This translates into CASSFGAGATEAFF.

V gene TRBV5-1 combines with J gene TRBJ2-6, with D possibly matching TRBD2 (5 bases). The germline CDR1 and CDR2 sequences are SGHRS and YFSETQ. CDR3 length: 17 residues. The V end was cut by 2 bases, the J end by 1 base, with 13 bases between. CDR3 residues: CASSLNMLASGANVLTF. For the CDR3, the DNA is TGCGCCAGCAGCTTAAATATGCTAGCTTCTGGGGCCAACGTCCTGACTTTC. Full variable domain (missing parts from reference TRBV5-1 and TRBJ2-6): KAGVTQTPRYLIKTRGQQVTLSCSPISGHRSVSWYQQTPGQGLQFLFEYFSETQRNKGNFPGRFSGRQFSNSRSEMNVSTLELGDSALYLCASSLNMLASGANVLTFGAGSRLTVL.

V and J are TRBV3-1 and TRBJ2-3; D is possibly TRBD2 (6 bases). The CDR3 is 15 amino acids. The germline V and J ends were trimmed by 1 base and 3 bases, with 11 bases remaining between them. Germline CDR1 is LGHDT and CDR2 is YNNKEL (reference sequence). CDR3 in amino acids: CASSQAAGRTDTQYF. CDR3 nucleotide sequence: TGTGCCAGCAGCCAAGCGGCGGGAAGGACAGATACGCAGTATTTT.

This chain links TRBV20-1 with TRBJ2-7; D gene ambiguous. Per the germline V gene, CDR1 is DFQATT and CDR2 is SNEGSKA (reference sequence). The CDR3 has 10 amino acids. V lost 0 bases and J 6 bases, leaving 3 bases between the germline ends. The CDR3 DNA is TGCAGTGCTAGAGAACTCGAGCAGTACTTC. As protein: CSARELEQYF.

This clonotype was found once. An end of the junction does not agree with germline; a read error may underlie this. This chain uses TRBV12-5 with TRBJ2-6; D may correspond to TRBD1 or TRBD2 (5 bases each). The CDR3 has 16 amino acids. CDR1 and CDR2 (germline): LGHNT, FRNRAP. Written as DNA, the CDR3 is TGTGCTAGTGGTTTTTGGTCCGGGGCTGGGGCCAACGTCCCGACTTTC. It translates to CASGFWSGAGANVPTF.

This clonotype was counted once. Relative to the germline gene, one junction end is altered; a read error may explain this. This chain joins TRBV7-2 and TRBJ2-1; 8 bases are shared with TRBD2. The CDR3 length is 16 residues. The germline gives CDR1 SGHTA, CDR2 FQGNSA. The CDR3 is CASSISRGGSHNEQLF. The DNA for the CDR3 is TGTGCCAGCAGCATCTCTCGGGGGGGGAGTCACAATGAGCAGTTGTTC.

This clonotype was seen only a few times. The CDR3 nucleotides are TGTGCCAGCAGCGCATCCCCCCAGACTGCCGAGCAGTACTTC. It yields the protein CASSASPQTAEQYF. The chain employs TRBV9 and TRBJ2-7; no clear D gene. The V end was cut by 3 bases, the J end by 6 bases, with 16 bases between. Germline CDR1 and CDR2: SGDLS and YYNGEE. The CDR3 spans 14 residues.

This clonotype was found a few times. CDR3 sequence (DNA): TGTGCCACCAGTGATTGGGGCCGTGAGACCCAGTACTTC. Its protein is CATSDWGRETQYF. The chain combines TRBV24-1 with TRBJ2-5; TRBD1 is a possible D gene (5 bases). The ends were cut back, 2 bases at V and 5 bases at J, with 8 bases in the middle. Germline CDR1 KGHDR, CDR2 SFDVKD. CDR3 size: 13 residues.

This clonotype has more than one count but fewer than ten. The chain carries TRBV12-3 or TRBV12-4 and TRBJ2-1; either TRBD1 or TRBD2 may supply D (5 bases each). V was shortened by 5 bases and J by 9 bases, with 17 bases between the two germline ends. There are 14 residues in the CDR3. CDR3 bases: TGTGCCAGCAGTACCGGGACGCCGAGGGGTGAGCAGTTCTTC. Its protein product is CASSTGTPRGEQFF.

This rearrangement joins TRBV10-3 to TRBJ1-1; D ambiguous. Germline lookup yields CDR1 ENHRY and CDR2 SYGVKD. CDR3 size: 17 residues. The V gene lost 0 bases and the J gene lost 2 bases, with 16 bases spanning the gap. The CDR3 reads CAISESTPGRGNTEAFF. The CDR3 DNA follows: TGTGCCATCAGTGAGTCGACCCCCGGGCGGGGTAACACTGAAGCTTTCTTT.

This clonotype was counted a few times. The rearrangement links TRBV20-1 to TRBJ2-7; D is unresolved. In germline, CDR1 is DFQATT, CDR2 SNEGSKA (reference sequence). V lost 6 bases, J lost 2 bases, and 14 bases lay in between. The CDR3 sequence is 13 residues long. The CDR3 DNA reads as TGCAGTGCACTGGGCCAGCTAACCTACGAGCAGTACTTC. Encoded protein: CSALGQLTYEQYF.

V gene TRBV5-6 combines with J gene TRBJ2-1, with 8 bases fitting TRBD2. The germline gives CDR1 SGHDT, CDR2 YYEEEE. The CDR3 has 19 residues. V was pared by 1 base and J by 9 bases, with 21 bases of the junction left unmatched. The CDR3 DNA follows: TGTGCCAGCAGCTTGACACTAGCGGAGTCCCTGCGGCAATCGATTGAGCAGTTCTTC. This codes for CASSLTLAESLRQSIEQFF.

This clonotype was counted once. V gene TRBV12-3 or TRBV12-4 combines with J gene TRBJ2-3; 8 positions agree with TRBD2. CDR3 size: 16 residues. The V and J ends lost 3 bases and 6 bases, in that order; junction bases with no gene match: 11. The CDR3 nucleotides are TGTGCCAGCAGTTTCCCGCCCAGCGGGAGAGGGGATACGCAGTATTTT. Translating it yields CASSFPPSGRGDTQYF.

V and J are TRBV7-2 and TRBJ2-5; weak D call: TRBD1 (6 bases). Gene TRBJ2-7 matches the end of the DNA better, so the J call may be wrong. The CDR3 contains 18 residues. CDR1 SGHTA and CDR2 FQGNSA come from the germline V gene. As DNA, the CDR3 is TGTGCCAGCAGCCACAGGGCCGGCAGTTTATCCTCTTTAGACGAGCAGTACTTC. Translating gives CASSHRAGSLSSLDEQYF.

This clonotype was detected a few times. The CDR3 here is CASSSGLAGRARVFF. CDR3 in DNA: TGTGCCAGCAGTTCGGGACTAGCGGGACGCGCCCGGGTGTTCTTC. The V and J genes are TRBV12-3 or TRBV12-4 and TRBJ2-1; the match to TRBD2 covers 13 bases. CDR3 size: 15 residues. Unmatched junction bases numbered 12, after V lost 4 bases and J lost 15 bases.

Remarks on this clonotype: A read error may produce the germline difference seen at one junction end. The rearrangement links TRBV28 to TRBJ2-3, with TRBD1 identical over 11 bases. This CDR3 comprises 14 residues. Germline V gene sequence: CDR1 MDHEN, CDR2 SYDVKM. The CDR3 reads CGATPGQGVDTRYF. CDR3 bases: TGTGGAGCTACCCCGGGACAGGGGGTGGATACGCGGTATTTT.

V gene TRBV7-3 combines with J gene TRBJ2-7; TRBD1 aligns across 7 bases. The CDR3 loop spans 18 amino acids. Trimming at V came to 2 bases and at J to 0 bases, leaving 13 bases not matched to a gene. Per the germline V gene, CDR1 is SGHTA and CDR2 is FQGTGA. CDR3 sequence: CASSLGRDRSKSSYEQYF. CDR3 bases: TGTGCCAGCAGCTTAGGTCGGGACAGAAGTAAGAGCTCCTACGAGCAGTACTTC. Complete variable domain (other parts from reference TRBV7-3 and TRBJ2-7): GAGVSQTPSNKVTEKGKYVELRCDPISGHTALYWYRQSLGQGPEFLIYFQGTGAADDSGLPNDRFFAVRPEGSVSTLKIQRTERGDSAVYLCASSLGRDRSKSSYEQYFGPGTRLTVT.

The J gene is TRBJ2-1, the V gene TRBV20-1; D is ambiguous. The CDR3 is 12 residues long. V lost 3 bases to trimming and J lost 8 bases, with 11 bases between them. The germline V gene has CDR1 DFQATT and CDR2 SNEGSKA (reference sequence). The CDR3 DNA is TGCAGTGCTAGGCCTCTAGTGGATGAGCAGTTCTTC. Translated, it gives CSARPLVDEQFF.

This chain uses TRBV20-1 with TRBJ2-1; weak D call: TRBD2 (5 bases). Germline V CDR1 and CDR2: DFQATT, SNEGSKA (reference sequence). The CDR3 has 13 residues. Trimming left V 0 bases short and J 5 bases short, with 8 bases between. The CDR3 nucleotides are TGCAGTGCTAGAGATACTAGTGACAATGAGCAGTTCTTC. Protein product: CSARDTSDNEQFF.

The V and J genes are TRBV15 and TRBJ2-4; D possibly corresponds to TRBD2 (5 bases). Germline lookup yields CDR1 LNHNV and CDR2 YYDKDF (reference sequence). The CDR3 has 16 amino acids. V lost 4 bases and J lost 0, with 13 bases in between. CDR3 nucleotide sequence: TGTGCCACCAGCAAACCAGCGGAGCAAGCCAAAAACATTCAGTACTTC. Protein sequence: CATSKPAEQAKNIQYF.

The genes are TRBV5-6 and TRBJ2-7; perhaps D is TRBD1 or TRBD2 (6 bases each). Germline V gives CDR1 SGHDT, CDR2 YYEEEE. The V gene lost 3 bases and the J gene lost 6 bases, with 19 bases spanning the gap. The CDR3 contains 15 residues. The CDR3 spells CASSSVGGYQSEQYF. As DNA, the CDR3 is TGTGCCAGCAGCTCGGTGGGGGGCTATCAGAGCGAGCAGTACTTC.

This sequence joins TRBV27 and TRBJ1-2; 8 nucleotides match TRBD1. The germline CDR1 and CDR2 sequences are MNHEY and SMNVEV (reference sequence). Germline trimming cut 4 bases from V and 8 bases from J; bases unmatched to any gene: 6. The CDR3 loop spans 13 amino acids. DNA for the CDR3: TGTGCCAGCAGTTCGGGGACAGGAGCGGGCTACACCTTC. As protein: CASSSGTGAGYTF.

The chain uses TRBV20-1 and TRBJ2-1, with D possibly called TRBD1 or TRBD2 (5 bases each). Germline V gene data show CDR1 as DFQATT and CDR2 as SNEGSKA (reference sequence). Trimming shortened V by 1 base and J by 2 bases, and 21 bases separated the two germline ends. This CDR3 has 18 amino acids. Here the CDR3 reads CSARGRDGWRFTYNEQFF. Here the CDR3 DNA reads TGCAGTGCTAGAGGCCGGGACGGTTGGAGATTCACCTACAATGAGCAGTTCTTC.

The CDR3 DNA reads TGTGCCAGCAGTTTTTGGGGAGCTGGGGGGACGGAAAACATTCAGTACTTC. Amino acids: CASSFWGAGGTENIQYF. The rearrangement links TRBV12-3 or TRBV12-4 to TRBJ2-4; a weak D match, TRBD2 (6 bases). V lost 3 bases to trimming and J lost 5 bases, with 20 bases between them. The length of the CDR3 is 17 residues.

The CDR3 spells CASSQDLREGSYEQYF. In DNA form, the CDR3 reads TGTGCCAGCAGCCAAGATCTGCGGGAGGGCAGCTACGAGCAGTACTTC. The chain has TRBV3-1 and TRBJ2-4; 9 nucleotides agree with TRBD2. The DNA matches TRBJ2-7 better at its end, which makes the J call doubtful. The CDR3 covers 16 residues. Germline CDR1 LGHDT, CDR2 YNNKEL (reference sequence).

The genes are TRBV5-1 and TRBJ1-4, with 11 bases aligning to TRBD1. V lost 3 bases and J lost 5; bases outside the gene matches: 6. The V gene's germline CDR1 is SGHRS and CDR2 YFSETQ. The CDR3 spans 16 residues. The CDR3: CASSWTGGGQNEKLFF. DNA for the CDR3: TGCGCCAGCAGCTGGACAGGGGGCGGGCAGAATGAAAAACTGTTTTTT.

Concerning this clonotype: At one of its ends the junction is not consistent with the germline gene, which may arise from a read error. The gene calls are TRBV20-1 and TRBJ1-2; 7 bases map to TRBD1. The V gene's germline CDR1 is DFQATT and CDR2 SNEGSKA (reference sequence). The length of the CDR3 is 15 residues. The CDR3 spells CSAIRRTGRQPGYTF. The CDR3 DNA reads as TGCAGTGCAATTCGCCGGACAGGAAGGCAACCTGGCTACACTTTC.

The V and J genes are TRBV20-1 and TRBJ1-2, with D possibly TRBD1 on 6 matching bases. The CDR3 is made up of 14 amino acids. Per germline, CDR1 DFQATT and CDR2 SNEGSKA (reference sequence). Trimming removed 0 bases at V and 4 bases at J, with 12 bases between. The CDR3 here is CSARDSDSFYGYTF. Written as DNA, the CDR3 is TGCAGTGCTAGAGATTCGGACAGCTTCTATGGCTACACCTTC.